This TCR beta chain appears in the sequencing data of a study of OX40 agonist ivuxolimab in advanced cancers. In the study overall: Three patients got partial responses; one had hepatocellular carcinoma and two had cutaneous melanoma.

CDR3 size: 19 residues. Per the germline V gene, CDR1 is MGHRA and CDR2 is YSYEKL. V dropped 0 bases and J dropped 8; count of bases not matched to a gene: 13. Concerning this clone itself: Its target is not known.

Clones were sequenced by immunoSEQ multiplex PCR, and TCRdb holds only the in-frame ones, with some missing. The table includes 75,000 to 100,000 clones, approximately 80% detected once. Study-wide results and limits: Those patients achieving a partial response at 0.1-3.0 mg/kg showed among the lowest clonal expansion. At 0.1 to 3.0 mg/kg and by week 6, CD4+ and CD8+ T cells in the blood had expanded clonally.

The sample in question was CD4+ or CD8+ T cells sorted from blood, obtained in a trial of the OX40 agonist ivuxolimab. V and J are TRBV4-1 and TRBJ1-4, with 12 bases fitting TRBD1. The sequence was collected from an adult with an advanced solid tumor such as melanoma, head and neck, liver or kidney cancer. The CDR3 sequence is CASSQDSGTGGGRREKLFF. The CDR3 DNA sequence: TGCGCCAGCAGCCAAGATTCCGGGACAGGGGGCGGGCGACGAGAAAAACTGTTTTTT.